These 17 T cell receptor beta chains originate from one sample sequenced in a study of cytomegalovirus exposure and HLA in healthy donors. A multiplex PCR was run with 60 Vbeta primers and 13 Jbeta primers. Using immunoSEQ multiplex PCR, the repertoire was profiled, and TCRdb retains in-frame clones only, with some absent. In the table there are 35,000 to 45,000 clones, 90% to 95% of which are singletons. The sequencing input was PBMCs. The receptors here all came from a woman aged 18-30 years in good health and CMV-seronegative.

Here the CDR3 DNA reads TGTGCCAGCAGTCACTTCCGAAGACAGCCCCAGCATTTT. Amino acids: CASSHFRRQPQHF. The chain uses TRBV27 and TRBJ1-5; D remains ambiguous. The CDR3 is 13 residues long. The germline V and J ends were trimmed by 5 bases and 7 bases, with 12 bases remaining between them. Looked up from germline, CDR1 is MNHEY and CDR2 is SMNVEV (reference sequence).

A word on this clone: Mismatch with germline at one junction end may stem from a read error. The chain uses TRBV5-8 and TRBJ1-4; D possibly corresponds to TRBD1 (6 bases). Germline CDR1 reads SGHTS; CDR2 reads YDEGEE. The CDR3 spans 15 residues. CDR3 DNA sequence: TGTGCCAGCAGTTTGGGACAAGCAACTAATGAAAAACTGTTTTTT. It encodes CASSLGQATNEKLFF.

The V and J genes are TRBV25-1 and TRBJ1-4; D is perhaps TRBD1 (6 bases). V was trimmed by 5 bases and J by 8 bases, leaving 18 bases between them. The CDR3 loop spans 15 amino acids. The germline V gene encodes CDR1 MGHDK and CDR2 SYGVNS. CDR3 sequence: CASSKSGGGREKLFF. CDR3 sequence (DNA): TGTGCCAGCAGTAAATCAGGCGGGGGCAGGGAAAAACTGTTTTTT.

The rearrangement links TRBV29-1 to TRBJ1-2, with D unresolved. The V and J ends lost 6 bases and 4 bases respectively, with 12 bases between them. The CDR3 runs 12 residues. Per germline, CDR1 SQVTM and CDR2 ANQGSEA. CDR3 DNA sequence: TGCAGCGTCGTCTGGGCCGCCTATGGCTACACCTTC. Translated: CSVVWAAYGYTF.

This clone was observed once. V gene TRBV5-4 combines with J gene TRBJ2-1, with a tentative D call TRBD1 (5 bases). The V end was cut by 4 bases, the J end by 1 base, with 12 bases between. The CDR3 runs to 15 residues. The V gene's germline CDR1 is SGHNT and CDR2 YYREEE (reference sequence). Here the CDR3 DNA reads TGTGCCAGCAGCCATGACAGAGAGTCCTACAATGAGCAGTTCTTC. This codes for CASSHDRESYNEQFF.

The chain is built from TRBV6-6 and TRBJ1-1; 7 bases are shared with TRBD1. Germline loops: CDR1 MNHNY, CDR2 SVGAGI (reference sequence). V lost 10 bases and J lost 2; bases outside the gene matches: 7. The CDR3 covers 13 residues. CDR3 DNA sequence: TGTGCCACCTTTTACAGGGGTAACACTGAAGCTTTCTTT. It specifies CATFYRGNTEAFF.

V usage is TRBV14 and J usage is TRBJ1-1; TRBD1 might be the D (6 bases). V was shortened by 2 bases and J by 1 base, with 11 bases between the two germline ends. The CDR3 contains 15 residues. Germline V gene lookup returns CDR1 SGHDN and CDR2 FVKESK. DNA of the CDR3: TGTGCCAGCAGCCAAATTAGGACAGCGAACACTGAAGCTTTCTTT. This translates into CASSQIRTANTEAFF. Complete variable domain (other parts from reference TRBV14 and TRBJ1-1): EAGVTQFPSHSVIEKGQTVTLRCDPISGHDNLYWYRRVMGKEIKFLLHFVKESKQDESGMPNNRFLAERTGGTYSTLKVQPAELEDSGVYFCASSQIRTANTEAFFGQGTRLTVV.

The chain links TRBV7-2 to TRBJ2-3; D gene ambiguous. Looked up from germline, CDR1 is SGHTA and CDR2 is FQGNSA. The CDR3 runs 14 residues. The V and J ends lost 5 bases and 0 bases respectively, with 9 bases between them. This chain's CDR3 is CASSKQFSTDTQYF. As DNA, the CDR3 is TGTGCCAGCAGCAAACAGTTTAGCACAGATACGCAGTATTTT. The complete variable domain, with remaining parts taken from reference TRBV7-2 and TRBJ2-3, reads GAGVSQSPSNKVTEKGKDVELRCDPISGHTALYWYRQSLGQGLEFLIYFQGNSAPDKSGLPSDRFSAERTGGSVSTLTIQRTQQEDSAVYLCASSKQFSTDTQYFGPGTRLTVL.

The chain has TRBV7-9 and TRBJ1-1; possibly TRBD1 for D (5 bases). This CDR3 has 16 amino acids. Germline V gene sequence: CDR1 SEHNR, CDR2 FQNEAQ (reference sequence). V gave up 4 bases and J gave up 7 bases, with 22 bases separating them. The CDR3: CASSSSPRWQGNEAFF. In DNA form, the CDR3 reads TGTGCCAGCAGCTCATCCCCTCGGTGGCAGGGTAATGAAGCTTTCTTT.

V gene TRBV28 combines with J gene TRBJ1-1; the D gene is possibly TRBD1 (6 bases). Trimming removed 4 bases from V and 1 base from J, with 13 bases in between. The CDR3 sequence is 15 residues long. Germline V gene sequence: CDR1 MDHEN, CDR2 SYDVKM. As DNA, the CDR3 is TGTGCCAGCAGTTCCCCAGGGGCCCGGAACACTGAAGCTTTCTTT. As protein: CASSSPGARNTEAFF.

The chain combines TRBV28 with TRBJ2-1, with 8 bases lining up with TRBD1. The germline gives CDR1 MDHEN, CDR2 SYDVKM. Trimming at V came to 6 bases and at J to 2 bases, leaving 9 bases not matched to a gene. The CDR3 runs to 16 residues. CDR3 residues: CASRFETGAPYNEQFF. CDR3 DNA sequence: TGTGCCAGCAGATTTGAGACAGGGGCGCCCTACAATGAGCAGTTCTTC.

Note on this clone: Germline and junction disagree at one end, which may indicate a read error. This chain uses TRBV2 with TRBJ2-1; tentatively, D is TRBD1 (6 bases). Germline V gene data show CDR1 as SNHLY and CDR2 as FYNNEI. The CDR3 has 14 amino acids. The CDR3 region has the DNA TGTGCCACCCGCCAGGGACAAGGGTACATTGAGCAGTTCTTC. It codes for CATRQGQGYIEQFF.

The chain links TRBV19 to TRBJ2-1; 8 bases fit TRBD2. CDR3 length: 15 residues. Trimming at V came to 3 bases and at J to 7 bases, leaving 8 bases not matched to a gene. Germline V gives CDR1 LNHDA, CDR2 SQIVND (reference sequence). In DNA form, the CDR3 reads TGTGCCAGTAGTATTAGAAGCGGGAGTGAGAATGAGCAGTTCTTC. Its translation: CASSIRSGSENEQFF.

The chain is built from TRBV25-1 and TRBJ1-2; tentative D call: TRBD1 (6 bases). Trimming took 7 bases from V and 4 from J, leaving 16 bases between them. The CDR3 is 14 amino acids. Germline CDR1 is MGHDK and CDR2 is SYGVNS. The CDR3 region has the DNA TGTGCCAGCATCCCCACAGGGATAGCCTATGGCTACACCTTC. It translates to CASIPTGIAYGYTF.

The V and J genes are TRBV9 and TRBJ1-6; TRBD1 matches 8 bases. The germline V gene encodes CDR1 SGDLS and CDR2 YYNGEE. This CDR3 contains 16 residues. After removal of 3 bases from V and 8 bases from J, the junction contained 10 bases not matched to a gene. As DNA, the CDR3 is TGTGCCAGCAGCGCTCGTCCAGGGGGCAGGGATTCACCCCTCCACTTT. It translates to CASSARPGGRDSPLHF.

This chain joins TRBV28 and TRBJ1-2; possible D gene TRBD1, 6 bases. The CDR3 totals 14 residues. The germline V gene has CDR1 MDHEN and CDR2 SYDVKM. V dropped 5 bases and J dropped 1 base, with 11 bases sitting between them. The CDR3 protein is CASSVLQGNYGYTF. The CDR3 nucleotides are TGTGCCAGCAGTGTACTACAGGGTAACTATGGCTACACCTTC.

The chain uses TRBV11-3 and TRBJ2-7, with D maybe TRBD2 (6 bases). The length of the CDR3 is 18 residues. Trimming took off 1 base at V and 3 bases at J, with 22 bases between the two ends. Germline assignment: CDR1 SGHNT and CDR2 YENEEA. The CDR3 is CASSLVRDWSEEVYEQYF. The CDR3 nucleotides are TGTGCCAGCAGCTTAGTCCGGGACTGGAGTGAGGAGGTCTACGAGCAGTACTTC. The entire variable domain, with the rest obtained from reference TRBV11-3 and TRBJ2-7, is as follows: EAGVVQSPRYKIIEKKQPVAFWCNPISGHNTLYWYLQNLGQGPELLIRYENEEAVDDSQLPKDRFSAERLKGVDSTLKIQPAELGDSAVYLCASSLVRDWSEEVYEQYFGPGTRLTVT.